What follows describes a single TCR beta chain. The antigen this receptor binds is unknown. No much larger clonotype is one base removed from it; base qualities were not supplied. In the prospective study, participants were roughly 18 to 100 years old, resided in 20 to 30 geographic areas of the United States, and were enrolled through a virtual design. In the prospective study, participants were assigned to cohorts based on the clinical history participants reported in a screening survey and a study questionnaire. Exposed participants had been in contact with someone with a PCR-confirmed or clinician-diagnosed COVID-19 case within 2 weeks of study entry. In the prospective study, whole blood, serum and a nasopharyngeal or oropharyngeal swab were collected from each participant by mobile phlebotomists. Prospective study participants could optionally give additional blood draws and questionnaires over an approximately 2-month period. Prospective study blood samples were shipped either frozen or at room temperature before DNA extraction.

This entry belongs to a study of blood T cell repertoires in COVID-19 (dated by TCRdb to the early 2020s). Regarding the study in general: Samples from collaborators originated in the United States, Italy and Spain and spanned both the acute and convalescent phases of COVID-19. The prospective study material was composed of cDNA or gDNA derived from T cells, B-cell-depleted T cells, or PBMCs. The sample metadata nearly always contained a de-identified subject ID, COVID-19 status, age in years and sex. The samples were drawn from the first 160 participants of the ongoing ImmuneRACE study and from about 1,200 subjects provided by 6 global collaborators. The repertoires were made available in a free public database intended to serve as a resource for research on the immune response to SARS-CoV-2. The dataset comprised deeply sampled blood TCRbeta repertoires from subjects exposed to, actively infected with, or recovered from COVID-19. Where available, HLA class I and class II types were obtained from metadata supplied by the sample provider rather than from assay-based typing. General findings and caveats noted by the study authors: The amount of clinical and demographic metadata varied by source and participant and was provided uncurated.

TCRbeta CDR3 regions were amplified from genomic DNA using the immunoSEQ Assay, a bias-controlled multiplex PCR. The paper's data handling went like this. The number of nucleated cells in each sample was estimated by amplification of reference gene primers within the assay. To quantify the absolute abundance of each unique TCRbeta CDR3 rearrangement, sequence reads were collapsed and filtered. For each sample, productive Simpson clonality was calculated by taking the square root of Simpson's diversity index across productive rearrangements. The immuneACCESS repertoire file appears here via TCRdb, limited to in-frame rearrangements. These files lack a portion of the clones; in checked studies, under half of the deficit traces to unresolved V genes, and the cause of the others is not known. V, J and clone size derive from that table, while D and trimming were established from the DNA sequence. Recorded for this sample are roughly 280,000 clones; around 93% of them occurred a single time. The ten largest clones take up 2.5% to 3% of the sample.

The CDR3 runs 15 amino acids, cysteine and phenylalanine included. Only the CDR3 part of the read is kept: 45 bases, read in frame from the first base. A distance of 11 bases separates the germline ends of V and J, which lose 3 bases and 0 bases respectively. From a lookup of the germline V gene, CDR1 and CDR2 are SNHLY and FYNNEI. Sequenced material: PBMCs or T cells enriched from blood (not recorded which). The sequence derives from a man in his forties or fifties who had been exposed to COVID-19. This chain joins TRBV2 to TRBJ1-1; TRBD1 could be the D gene, as 5 bases match. The CDR3 has the sequence CASSDDSLMNTEAFF. The bases are TGTGCCAGCAGTGATGACAGCCTCATGAACACTGAAGCTTTCTTT.